Listed here is a single T cell receptor (beta chain). Its antigen remains undetermined. Per-base qualities were not stored, and no clone one base away is much larger. The data are from a study of blood T cell repertoires in COVID-19 (TCRdb year 2020). Regarding the research as a whole: Samples from collaborators originated in the United States, Italy and Spain and spanned both the acute and convalescent phases of COVID-19. The repertoires were released in a freely available public database meant as a resource for research on the immune response to SARS-CoV-2. The material from the prospective study consisted of cDNA or gDNA derived from T cells, B-cell-depleted T cells, or PBMCs. Samples were obtained from the ongoing ImmuneRACE study (first 160 participants) and from 1,000 to 1,500 subjects provided by 6 global collaborators. A de-identified subject ID, COVID-19 status, age in years and sex were almost always included in the sample metadata. Where HLA class I and class II types were available, the types were taken from metadata supplied by the sample provider, not from assay-based typing. Subjects who had been exposed to COVID-19, were actively infected with it, or had recovered from it provided the deeply sampled blood TCRbeta repertoires that made up the dataset. Study-wide conclusions, independent of this receptor: How much clinical and demographic metadata was included differed by source and by participant, and the metadata was provided uncurated.

TCRbeta CDR3 regions were amplified from genomic DNA using the immunoSEQ Assay, a bias-controlled multiplex PCR. The paper's data handling went like this. Nucleated cell counts per sample were estimated from amplification of reference gene primers within the assay. To quantify the absolute abundance of each unique TCRbeta CDR3 rearrangement, sequence reads were collapsed and filtered. For each sample, productive Simpson clonality was calculated as the square root of Simpson's diversity index over productive rearrangements. This immuneACCESS table, as held by TCRdb, lists in-frame sequences with V and J called but not all clones. Of the missing ones, under half trace to an unresolved V gene in checked studies; the others have no known cause. Clone size and V and J calls were adopted from that table, with D and trimming inferred from the DNA. Present in this sample are about 69,000 clones, 60% to 80% of which were seen just once. The biggest ten clones account for approximately 50% of the sample.

Whole blood was collected in K2EDTA tubes by collaborating institutions according to the institutions' own protocols. For TCRbeta analysis, collaborator samples were shipped as frozen whole blood, as isolated PBMCs, or as DNA extracted from either sample type. Unmatched junction bases come to 4, with V trimmed by 4 bases and J by 4 bases. The CDR3 covers 16 residues, taking in both the cysteine and the phenylalanine. The CDR3 DNA has 48 bases and is translated from base 1. The germline V gene (reference sequence) sets CDR1 to LNHDA and CDR2 to SQIVND. The TCR originated in a human donor in a cohort sampled during active COVID-19. Sequencing used peripheral blood. The V and J segments used are TRBV19 and TRBJ2-1, with TRBD2 matching 13 junction bases. In nucleotides, the sequence is TGTGCCAGTAGTAGGACTAGCGGGAGCTGGTACAATGAGCAGTTCTTC. Its protein is CASSRTSGSWYNEQFF.